This passage covers 19 T cell receptor beta chains from one sample sequenced in a study of T-cell memory formation after mild COVID-19. TCRdb itself ran the 5' RACE reads through MiXCR, one entry per CDR3 protein. The table shows around 420,000 distinct CDR3 sequences, with around 24% occurring only once. Sequencing input: PBMCs or a T cell subset sorted from them (not recorded which). Source of these receptors: an adult woman who had mild COVID-19 (a few samples of this study predate the infection). Cell type and time point are not known.

V usage is TRBV11-2 and J usage is TRBJ2-6; 8 nucleotides match TRBD2. Per the germline V gene, CDR1 is SGHAT and CDR2 is FQNNGV. The CDR3 contains 18 residues. Trimming took 1 base from V and 1 from J; bases not matched to a gene: 6. The CDR3 here is CASSLGGRGGSGANVLTF. For the CDR3, the DNA is TGTGCCAGCAGCTTAGGAGGTCGCGGGGGGTCTGGGGCCAACGTCCTGACTTTC.

At least ten counts were recorded for this clonotype. The chain employs TRBV12-3 or TRBV12-4 and TRBJ2-2; D is uncertain. Trimming stripped 3 bases from V and 6 bases from J, with 8 bases between. CDR3 length equals 13 residues. CDR3: CASSLVRPGELFF. The CDR3 nucleotides are TGTGCCAGCAGTTTGGTTCGACCCGGGGAGCTGTTTTTT.

The table lists this clonotype with many counts. The chain couples TRBV5-5 to TRBJ2-2; D could derive from TRBD1 or TRBD2 (5 bases each). This CDR3 region has 15 residues. In germline, CDR1 is SGHKS, CDR2 YYEKEE (reference sequence). Trimming left V 4 bases short and J 0 bases short, with 10 bases between. In DNA, the CDR3 is TGTGCCAGCAGCCCCCGGGGCCCGAACACCGGGGAGCTGTTTTTT. Its translation is CASSPRGPNTGELFF.

The V gene is TRBV29-1, the J gene TRBJ2-1; 9 positions agree with TRBD1. Per the germline V gene, CDR1 is SQVTM and CDR2 is ANQGSEA. CDR3 length: 15 amino acids. J gave up 4 bases and V 6 bases, and 10 bases lay outside the gene matches. The CDR3 nucleotides read TGCAGCGTGGTAACAGGGGGCAAGCGGTACAATGAGCAGTTCTTC. Translated: CSVVTGGKRYNEQFF.

This clonotype came up a few times. In nucleotides, the CDR3 is TGCGCCAGCAGCCACCCTACAACTCTCGGCACAGATACGCAGTATTTT. It yields the protein CASSHPTTLGTDTQYF. The gene calls are TRBV4-1 and TRBJ2-3; D is ambiguous. Germline CDR1 and CDR2: MGHRA and YSYEKL. The CDR3 spans 16 residues. The V end was cut by 3 bases, the J end by 1 base, with 14 bases between.

V gene TRBV29-1 combines with J gene TRBJ2-7; 8 nucleotides align to TRBD1. CDR3 length: 13 residues. V lost 2 bases, J lost 6 bases, and 6 bases stayed unmatched. Germline CDR1 and CDR2: SQVTM and ANQGSEA. This CDR3 reads CSVERQGTGEQYF. Written as DNA, the CDR3 is TGCAGCGTTGAAAGACAGGGGACGGGCGAGCAGTACTTC.

This clonotype was seen only a few times. The chain links TRBV6-1 to TRBJ2-7, with a possible D match to TRBD1 (6 bases). Trimming left V 6 bases short and J 1 base short, with 16 bases between. The germline V gene encodes CDR1 MNHNS and CDR2 SASEGT. The CDR3 is made up of 15 amino acids. Written as DNA, the CDR3 is TGTGCCAGCAGAAAGGGTACAGGGAATTCCTACGAGCAGTACTTC. Its protein product is CASRKGTGNSYEQYF.

This chain links TRBV11-3 with TRBJ2-5, with D hard to call. The CDR3 loop spans 14 amino acids. V shed 5 bases and J shed 5 bases, with 15 bases lying between them. Germline V gives CDR1 SGHNT, CDR2 YENEEA. CDR3 nucleotides: TGTGCCAGCAGCCTAACCCCGGTGGCGGAGACCCAGTACTTC. Translating gives CASSLTPVAETQYF.

This clonotype was detected a few times. This chain uses TRBV7-2 with TRBJ2-2, with a tentative D call TRBD2 (5 bases). The CDR3 length is 14 residues. V was trimmed by 1 base and J by 12 bases, leaving 15 bases between them. Per germline, CDR1 SGHTA and CDR2 FQGNSA. The CDR3 loop is CASSLDPTRSKLFF. The CDR3 nucleotides read TGTGCCAGCAGCTTAGACCCCACTAGGTCGAAGCTGTTTTTT.

This clonotype was seen a handful of times. The V gene is TRBV12-3 or TRBV12-4, the J gene TRBJ2-3; TRBD2 is a possible D gene (5 bases). The CDR3 is 17 amino acids. Trimming removed 2 bases at V and 2 bases at J, with 17 bases between. The CDR3 DNA reads TGTGCCAGCAGTTTACGTAGCGAGGAACCTTACACAGATACGCAGTATTTT. This encodes CASSLRSEEPYTDTQYF.

The chain combines TRBV7-2 with TRBJ1-2, with 8 bases lining up with TRBD1. Germline V gene sequence: CDR1 SGHTA, CDR2 FQGNSA. The CDR3 sequence is 15 residues long. The ends lost 5 bases at V and 6 bases at J; junction bases unmatched: 11. The CDR3 spells CASSLTTGAWDGYTF. In DNA form, the CDR3 reads TGTGCCAGCAGCCTAACGACAGGGGCTTGGGATGGCTACACCTTC.

This rearrangement joins TRBV9 to TRBJ2-1; possible D gene TRBD2, 6 bases. Germline V lookup: CDR1 SGDLS, CDR2 YYNGEE. The length of the CDR3 is 13 residues. V was shortened by 0 bases and J by 10 bases, with 11 bases between the two germline ends. The CDR3 DNA reads as TGTGCCAGCAGCGTAGCTACGGCGGGGGAGCAGTTCTTC. Protein: CASSVATAGEQFF.

The rearrangement joins TRBV7-9 to TRBJ1-4; tentative D call: TRBD1 (6 bases). The CDR3 length is 15 residues. CDR1 and CDR2 (germline): SEHNR, FQNEAQ (reference sequence). V lost 4 bases and J 7 bases, leaving 16 bases between the germline ends. DNA of the CDR3: TGTGCCAGCAGCTCACCAGGGACATACTCTGAAAAACTGTTTTTT. Amino acid sequence: CASSSPGTYSEKLFF.

V gene TRBV7-9 combines with J gene TRBJ1-2; D gene unclear. In germline, CDR1 is SEHNR, CDR2 FQNEAQ (reference sequence). Trimming removed 1 base from V and 0 bases from J, with 12 bases in between. This CDR3 has 16 amino acids. DNA for the CDR3: TGTGCCAGCAGCTTAGGGAGGGCGGAACCTAACTATGGCTACACCTTC. Amino acid sequence: CASSLGRAEPNYGYTF.

The chain combines TRBV20-1 with TRBJ1-1; 7 bases align to TRBD1. This CDR3 comprises 14 residues. The J segment lost 5 bases and the V segment lost 1 base, leaving 7 bases of the junction unmatched. Looked up from germline, CDR1 is DFQATT and CDR2 is SNEGSKA (reference sequence). Here the CDR3 DNA reads TGCAGTGCTAGAGTCGACAGGGTTGGAACTGAAGCTTTCTTT. Protein product: CSARVDRVGTEAFF.

V gene TRBV9 combines with J gene TRBJ1-6; a weak D match, TRBD1 (6 bases). In germline, CDR1 is SGDLS, CDR2 YYNGEE. The CDR3 runs 14 residues. V lost 3 bases and J lost 8, with 12 bases in between. The CDR3 sequence is CASSEGDGDSPLHF. The CDR3 nucleotides read TGTGCCAGCAGCGAGGGGGACGGGGATTCACCCCTCCACTTT.

This clonotype came up a few times. This chain uses TRBV12-3 or TRBV12-4 with TRBJ2-7; D is uncertain. The V gene lost 7 bases and the J gene lost 7 bases, with 17 bases spanning the gap. The CDR3 totals 13 residues. The DNA of the CDR3 is TGTGCCAGCACCTCGCGCCCGAGTGGGGAGCAGTACTTC. As protein: CASTSRPSGEQYF.

This clonotype has a handful of counts. The chain has TRBV27 and TRBJ2-5; maybe TRBD1 (6 bases). Germline CDR1 reads MNHEY; CDR2 reads SMNVEV (reference sequence). There are 15 residues in the CDR3. V lost 0 bases and J 3 bases, leaving 11 bases between the germline ends. CDR3 DNA: TGTGCCAGCAGTTTATCCGGGACAATAAAAGAGACCCAGTACTTC. Encoded protein: CASSLSGTIKETQYF.

The CDR3 reads CASSLVGKDTQYF. The CDR3 nucleotides are TGTGCCAGCAGCTTAGTGGGGAAAGATACGCAGTATTTT. The rearrangement uses TRBV5-4 and TRBJ2-3; D is unresolved. V was pared by 2 bases and J by 5 bases, with 9 bases between. The CDR3 is 13 amino acids. CDR1 is SGHNT, CDR2 YYREEE, per germline (reference sequence). Filled out from reference TRBV5-4 and TRBJ2-3, the complete variable domain reads ETGVTQSPTHLIKTRGQQVTLRCSSQSGHNTVSWYQQALGQGPQFIFQYYREEENGRGNFPPRFSGLQFPNYSSELNVNALELDDSALYLCASSLVGKDTQYFGPGTRLTVL.